This T cell receptor (beta chain) was found in a study of beta chain features in type 1 diabetes. Study-wide findings and caveats: The naive, central memory and Treg TCRB repertoires looked more alike in patients than they did in healthy donors. The cDNA sequencing approach could over-represent high-TCR-expressing cells.

Every donor had blood drawn once into heparin, approximately 110 mL on average. Staining for CD45RO/CCR7/CD25/CD127/CD95/CD27 allowed sorting of CD4+ naive, central memory, regulatory and stem cell-like memory cells. As for this clone: What it binds is unknown.

The authors reverse transcribed all of the isolated RNA, so sequencing captured expressed TCRB transcripts. Measured with immunoSEQ multiplex PCR; TCRdb has only the in-frame clones, and not every one. This sample has roughly 310,000 clones, with 9.5% to 11% found just once. The receptor's source is a woman aged 30 to 39 in good health. Sequenced sample: naive CD4+ T cells from blood.

The CDR3 DNA sequence: TGTGCCAGCAGTTTATCGGCGGCAGATACGCAGTATTTT. This encodes CASSLSAADTQYF. The genes are TRBV27 and TRBJ2-3; D unclear. This CDR3 contains 13 residues. From germline, CDR1 is MNHEY and CDR2 SMNVEV (reference sequence). Trimming took 0 bases from V and 4 from J, leaving 5 bases between them.